The 9 T cell receptor beta chains below all came from one sample that was sequenced in a study of blood T cell repertoires in COVID-19. Generated by immunoSEQ multiplex PCR, the TCRdb table keeps only in-frame clones and is missing some. The sample has 200,000 to 250,000 clones; approximately 80% are singletons. Sequenced input: peripheral blood. All receptors come from a woman younger than 35 with acute or convalescent COVID-19.

V gene TRBV29-1 combines with J gene TRBJ1-2; D gene unclear. V was trimmed by 4 bases and J by 5 bases, leaving 8 bases between them. Germline CDR1 and CDR2: SQVTM and ANQGSEA. This CDR3 comprises 11 residues. The DNA of the CDR3 is TGCAGCGTTGCAACACCGTATGGCTACACCTTC. It is translated as CSVATPYGYTF.

The chain combines TRBV14 with TRBJ1-3; 9 nucleotides line up with TRBD1. The CDR3 sequence is 15 residues long. The germline V gene has CDR1 SGHDN and CDR2 FVKESK. The junction had 2 bases not matched to a gene; V was cut back by 4 bases and J by 1 base. DNA for the CDR3: TGTGCCAGCAGCCTAGGGACAGGGTCTGGAAACACCATATATTTT. It encodes CASSLGTGSGNTIYF.

The chain links TRBV11-2 to TRBJ2-2, with a weak D call TRBD1 (5 bases). CDR1 and CDR2 from the germline V gene are SGHAT and FQNNGV. The CDR3 spans 16 residues. Between the trimmed V and J ends, which lost 1 base and 1 base, there was a span of 10 bases. The CDR3 DNA reads as TGTGCCAGCAGCTTAGGGCGGCAGGGGAACACCGGGGAGCTGTTTTTT. Residues: CASSLGRQGNTGELFF.

The chain employs TRBV6-6 and TRBJ2-2; 10 bases line up with TRBD2. This CDR3 is built from 14 residues. The ends lost 6 bases at V and 12 bases at J; junction bases unmatched: 10. Per the germline V gene, CDR1 is MNHNY and CDR2 is SVGAGI (reference sequence). CDR3 bases: TGTGCCAGCAGCCCGGGGACTAGCGTACTAAAGCTGTTTTTT. Encoded protein: CASSPGTSVLKLFF.

This chain joins TRBV6-2 or TRBV6-3 and TRBJ1-1; 8 bases map to TRBD1. CDR1 is MNHEY, CDR2 SVGEGT, per germline. The CDR3 is made up of 14 amino acids. With 4 bases clipped from V and 2 bases from J, the junction kept 3 bases outside the gene matches. The CDR3 loop is CASSLGQVNTEAFF. The CDR3 DNA reads as TGTGCCAGCAGTTTGGGACAGGTCAACACTGAAGCTTTCTTT.

The rearrangement links TRBV7-9 to TRBJ1-2; TRBD1 agrees at 8 bases. V dropped 2 bases and J dropped 3; count of bases not matched to a gene: 2. Germline loops: CDR1 SEHNR, CDR2 FQNEAQ (reference sequence). The CDR3 is 14 amino acids. The CDR3 DNA reads as TGTGCCAGCAGCTTACAGGGGGCAGACTATGGCTACACCTTC. Translating it yields CASSLQGADYGYTF. Full variable domain (outside the CDR3, taken from reference TRBV7-9 and TRBJ1-2): DTGVSQNPRHKITKRGQNVTFRCDPISEHNRLYWYRQTLGQGPEFLTYFQNEAQLEKSRLLSDRFSAERPKGSFSTLEIQRTEQGDSAMYLCASSLQGADYGYTFGSGTRLTVV.

The chain carries TRBV7-3 and TRBJ2-2, with a weak D call TRBD2 (6 bases). V was clipped by 2 bases and J by 0 bases, with 13 bases between them. The CDR3 has 17 amino acids. The germline gives CDR1 SGHTA, CDR2 FQGTGA. The CDR3 here is CASSLLGGHANTGELFF. The DNA for the CDR3 is TGTGCCAGCAGCTTATTGGGGGGTCACGCGAACACCGGGGAGCTGTTTTTT.

This clone has a single count. The gene calls are TRBV18 and TRBJ2-1, with 7 bases matching TRBD2. The germline V gene encodes CDR1 KGHSH and CDR2 LQKENI. The ends lost 3 bases at V and 1 base at J; junction bases unmatched: 9. This CDR3 comprises 17 residues. In DNA, the CDR3 is TGTGCCAGCTCACCTGGGTTCGGCGGGAGTTCCTACAATGAGCAGTTCTTC. Translation gives CASSPGFGGSSYNEQFF.

The chain recombines TRBV6-4 with TRBJ2-1, with TRBD2 identical over 8 bases. J was trimmed by 6 bases and V by 6 bases; bases with no gene match: 13. The CDR3 sequence is 16 residues long. Germline CDR1 MRHNA, CDR2 SNTAGT. The CDR3 sequence: CASSGSPVAGLNEQFF. In nucleotides, the CDR3 is TGTGCCAGCAGCGGATCTCCGGTAGCGGGGCTCAATGAGCAGTTCTTC.